Listed below are T cell receptor beta chains from one sample, sequenced in a study of blood T cells in healthy people across ages. One entry per CDR3 protein results from TCRdb running MiXCR on the 5' RACE reads. Of some 790,000 distinct CDR3 sequences detected, more than 25% appear once; the ten largest clones hold 15% to 20%. Sequencing was carried out using blood. The source is a woman older than 75 in good health. CDR3s include the opening cysteine and the closing phenylalanine or tryptophan. Each record gives: D gene, J gene, V gene, clone size, CDR3 protein, CDR3 DNA. D genes are given only for firm matches. A clone size is listed for some rows: how often the clone was seen (once, few, many), or a class if it is expanded.

D: NA; J: TRBJ2-5; V: TRBV20-1; size: NA; CDR3: CSARDKPGQQETQYF; DNA: TGCAGTGCTAGAGATAAGCCCGGACAACAAGAGACCCAGTACTTC
D: NA; J: TRBJ2-3; V: TRBV12-3/TRBV12-4; size: many; CDR3: CASSSAGLNTQYF; DNA: TGTGCCAGCAGTTCGGCAGGACTTAATACGCAGTATTTT
D: TRBD1; J: TRBJ1-1; V: TRBV5-6; size: few; CDR3: CASNPGQGKAFF; DNA: TGTGCCAGCAACCCGGGACAGGGGAAGGCTTTCTTT
D: NA; J: TRBJ1-4; V: TRBV4-2; size: many; CDR3: CASSRTPGKNRGQGEKLFF; DNA: TGTGCCAGCAGCCGAACACCAGGGAAGAACCGGGGCCAAGGTGAAAAACTGTTTTTT
D: NA; J: TRBJ1-2; V: TRBV14; size: few; CDR3: CASSQQAYYGYTF; DNA: TGTGCCAGCAGCCAACAGGCTTACTATGGCTACACCTTC
D: NA; J: TRBJ2-1; V: TRBV20-1; size: many; CDR3: CSAPRRGTTYNEQFF; DNA: TGCAGTGCGCCTCGCAGGGGCACAACCTACAATGAGCAGTTCTTC
D: NA; J: TRBJ2-7; V: TRBV28; size: NA; CDR3: CANSSISGFSYEQYF; DNA: TGTGCCAACAGTTCGATATCCGGGTTCTCCTACGAGCAGTACTTC
D: NA; J: TRBJ2-6; V: TRBV20-1; size: many; CDR3: CSARVPRVHPGANVLTF; DNA: TGCAGTGCTAGAGTCCCGCGGGTCCACCCTGGGGCCAACGTCCTGACTTTC
D: NA; J: TRBJ2-5; V: TRBV7-2; size: NA; CDR3: CASSFAGRTPQETQYF; DNA: TGTGCCAGCAGCTTCGCGGGGCGGACTCCACAAGAGACCCAGTACTTC
D: TRBD2; J: TRBJ2-2; V: TRBV6-2/TRBV6-3; size: NA; CDR3: CASNPGGANTGELFF; DNA: TGTGCCAGCAATCCGGGGGGGGCAAACACCGGGGAGCTGTTTTTT